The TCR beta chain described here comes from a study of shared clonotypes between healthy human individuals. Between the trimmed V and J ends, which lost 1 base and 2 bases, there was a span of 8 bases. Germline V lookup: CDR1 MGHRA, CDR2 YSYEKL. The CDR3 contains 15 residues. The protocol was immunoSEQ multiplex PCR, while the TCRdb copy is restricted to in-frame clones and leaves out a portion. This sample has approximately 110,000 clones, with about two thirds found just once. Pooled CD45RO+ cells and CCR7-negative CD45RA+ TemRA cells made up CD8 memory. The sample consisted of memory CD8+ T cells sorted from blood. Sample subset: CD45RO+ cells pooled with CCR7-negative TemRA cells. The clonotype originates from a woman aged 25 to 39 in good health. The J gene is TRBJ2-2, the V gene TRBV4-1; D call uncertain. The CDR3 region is CASSQVQENTGELFF. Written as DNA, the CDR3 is TGCGCCAGCAGCCAAGTGCAGGAAAACACCGGGGAGCTGTTTTTT.